One sample yielded the 28 T cell receptor beta chains listed below, sequenced in a study of T-cell reconstitution after alpha-beta-depleted transplantation in children. Library preparation (for TCRbeta) was performed with unique molecular identifiers. Using its own MiXCR run on the PCR reads, TCRdb lists one record per CDR3 protein. The table includes some 70,000 distinct CDR3 sequences, 5.5% to 7.5% detected once. This material consisted of PBMCs from the stem cell graft donor, taken from the stem cell graft. The receptors come from a human donor who donated a stem cell graft to a child with acute lymphoblastic leukemia.

Ten or more counts support this clonotype. J is TRBJ1-2 and V is TRBV9; a possible D gene is TRBD1 (5 bases). In germline, CDR1 is SGDLS, CDR2 YYNGEE. This CDR3 has 15 residues. Trimming removed 3 bases at V and 6 bases at J, with 18 bases between. The CDR3 region is CASSATLQAFHGYTF. The CDR3 DNA reads TGTGCCAGCAGCGCCACCCTACAGGCTTTCCATGGCTACACCTTC.

This clonotype showed up many times. The chain joins TRBV3-1 to TRBJ2-5, with D perhaps being TRBD1 or TRBD2 (5 bases each). This CDR3 contains 15 residues. Trimming left V 0 bases short and J 0 bases short, with 8 bases between. CDR1 and CDR2 (germline): LGHDT, YNNKEL (reference sequence). The CDR3 spells CASSQEWGHQETQYF. DNA of the CDR3: TGTGCCAGCAGCCAAGAGTGGGGACACCAAGAGACCCAGTACTTC.

This clonotype has more than one count but fewer than ten. The germline gene is not matched at one end of the junction; a read error may be the cause. The rearrangement uses TRBV27 and TRBJ2-7; possible D gene TRBD1, 6 bases. The CDR3 is 13 amino acids. Germline CDR1 is MNHEY and CDR2 is SMNVEV (reference sequence). The CDR3 DNA sequence: TGTGCCAGCAGTTTATACAGGGCCTACGAGCACTACTTC. This encodes CASSLYRAYEHYF.

A note on this clonotype: Its ends do not fully match the called genes, so a read error is possible. The chain carries TRBV7-2 and TRBJ2-1; D might be TRBD2 (6 bases). Germline CDR1 SGHTA, CDR2 FQGNSA. The CDR3 is 12 residues long. The CDR3 DNA reads TGTGCCAGCAGCTTAGGGGCGGGACGTCGATCCTTC. Its protein is CASSLGAGRRSF. Full variable domain (missing parts from reference TRBV7-2 and TRBJ2-1): GAGVSQSPSNKVTEKGKDVELRCDPISGHTALYWYRQSLGQGLEFLIYFQGNSAPDKSGLPSDRFSAERTGGSVSTLTIQRTQQEDSAVYLCASSLGAGRRSFGPGTRLTVL.

The table lists this clonotype with a few counts. The chain is built from TRBV6-2 or TRBV6-3 and TRBJ2-4, with 8 bases fitting TRBD1. This CDR3 comprises 14 residues. Germline V lookup: CDR1 MNHEY, CDR2 SVGEGT. With V trimmed by 8 bases and J by 2 bases, 5 bases remained unmatched. CDR3 sequence: CASGRTGSKNIQYF. The DNA of the CDR3 is TGTGCCAGCGGCAGGACAGGGTCCAAAAACATTCAGTACTTC.

This clonotype was seen only a few times. This rearrangement joins TRBV24-1 to TRBJ2-1; TRBD2 matches at 16 bases. J lost 0 bases, V lost 5 bases, and 3 bases had no gene match. The V gene's germline CDR1 is KGHDR and CDR2 SFDVKD. This CDR3 region has 18 residues. The CDR3, as DNA: TGTGCCACCAGTGCGGGACTAGCGGGGGGGCCCTCCTACAATGAGCAGTTCTTC. It encodes CATSAGLAGGPSYNEQFF.

Concerning this clonotype itself: The junction shows a germline mismatch at one end, possibly a read error. The chain has TRBV12-3 or TRBV12-4 and TRBJ1-5; 8 nucleotides agree with TRBD1. The CDR3 loop spans 15 amino acids. Here the CDR3 DNA reads TGTGCCAGCACCCGGACAGGGAGGGACAATCAGCGCCAGCATTTT. Translating it yields CASTRTGRDNQRQHF.

In its sample, this clonotype was seen a few times. This chain links TRBV20-1 with TRBJ1-4, with D perhaps matching TRBD1 (6 bases). Trimming took 5 bases from V and 0 from J, leaving 16 bases between them. CDR1 is DFQATT and CDR2 is SNEGSKA in the germline V gene (reference sequence). The CDR3 length is 16 residues. This chain's CDR3 is CSAFKGQMTTNEKLFF. CDR3 in DNA: TGCAGTGCTTTCAAAGGACAGATGACAACTAATGAAAAACTGTTTTTT.

This clonotype was recorded many times. The chain carries TRBV4-1 and TRBJ1-5; unclear D gene. The CDR3 contains 13 residues. The V end lost 0 bases, the J end lost 7 bases, and 7 bases lay between the germline ends. CDR1 is MGHRA and CDR2 is YSYEKL in the germline V gene. Written as DNA, the CDR3 is TGCGCCAGCAGCCAAGAAAGCAGGCAGCCCCAGCATTTT. Its protein is CASSQESRQPQHF.

This clonotype was detected a few times. The chain couples TRBV28 to TRBJ1-1; D ambiguous. Germline V gene data show CDR1 as MDHEN and CDR2 as SYDVKM. The CDR3 is made up of 13 amino acids. V gave up 7 bases and J gave up 1 base, with 10 bases separating them. The CDR3 protein is CASTRIGNTEAFF. CDR3 DNA: TGTGCCAGCACCCGAATTGGGAACACTGAAGCTTTCTTT.

This clonotype was seen only a few times. CDR3 sequence (DNA): TGTGCCACCAGCGTTCCGGGACAGAGGAACACTGAAGCTTTCTTT. The encoded protein is CATSVPGQRNTEAFF. The V gene is TRBV15, the J gene TRBJ1-1; 7 nucleotides agree with TRBD1. Trimming at V came to 5 bases and at J to 1 base, leaving 7 bases not matched to a gene. This CDR3 spans 15 amino acids. Germline values: CDR1 LNHNV, CDR2 YYDKDF (reference sequence).

This clonotype has ten or more counts. J is TRBJ2-3 and V is TRBV10-3; 7 bases are shared with TRBD1. The CDR3 has 14 amino acids. V was clipped by 6 bases and J by 1 base; unmatched bases: 4. The V gene's germline CDR1 is ENHRY and CDR2 SYGVKD. The CDR3 region has the DNA TGTGCCATCAGACCCGGGACAGGCACAGATACGCAGTATTTT. This codes for CAIRPGTGTDTQYF.

This clonotype was recorded at least ten times. This chain uses TRBV6-5 with TRBJ2-2; D is possibly TRBD1 (5 bases). CDR3 length: 14 residues. The germline V and J ends were trimmed by 7 bases and 4 bases, with 13 bases remaining between them. Germline V gene data show CDR1 as MNHEY and CDR2 as SVGAGI. The CDR3 DNA reads as TGTGCCAGCACAGGGCTAGTTGGCACCGGGGAGCTGTTTTTT. Translating gives CASTGLVGTGELFF.

Many counts were recorded for this clonotype. The J gene is TRBJ2-1, the V gene TRBV6-6, with D perhaps being TRBD1 or TRBD2 (5 bases each). The V end was cut by 5 bases, the J end by 10 bases, with 21 bases between. The CDR3 covers 15 residues. CDR1 is MNHNY and CDR2 is SVGAGI in the germline V gene (reference sequence). In nucleotides, the CDR3 is TGTGCCAGCAGTCCCACCTTCCCGGGGACGGGGGAGCAGTTCTTC. This translates into CASSPTFPGTGEQFF.

There are many counts of this clonotype. This chain connects TRBV20-1 to TRBJ2-7; 9 bases match TRBD1. The CDR3 consists of 14 residues. V lost 6 bases to trimming and J lost 1 base; unmatched junction nucleotides: 7. Germline values: CDR1 DFQATT, CDR2 SNEGSKA (reference sequence). The CDR3 coding sequence is TGCAGTGCGCCCCCCGGGACAGGGTCCTACGAGCAGTACTTC. Its protein is CSAPPGTGSYEQYF.

This clonotype occurred many times. The chain recombines TRBV2 with TRBJ1-5, with D possibly matching TRBD1 (6 bases). Germline V lookup: CDR1 SNHLY, CDR2 FYNNEI. The V and J ends lost 7 bases and 10 bases respectively, with 17 bases between them. The CDR3 has 13 amino acids. CDR3 sequence reads: CASIVSPGEPQHF. CDR3 bases: TGTGCCAGCATTGTCTCCCCAGGGGAACCCCAGCATTTT.

The table lists this clonotype with a few counts. The rearrangement uses TRBV5-1 and TRBJ1-4; D call uncertain. This CDR3 contains 14 residues. The germline V and J ends were trimmed by 2 bases and 0 bases, with 5 bases remaining between them. Germline CDR1 is SGHRS and CDR2 is YFSETQ. The CDR3 reads CASSLDPTNEKLFF. The CDR3 DNA is TGCGCCAGCAGCTTAGACCCAACTAATGAAAAACTGTTTTTT.

This clonotype was seen ten or more times. The rearrangement uses TRBV29-1 and TRBJ1-1, with D possibly TRBD1 on 6 matching bases. Per germline, CDR1 SQVTM and CDR2 ANQGSEA. The CDR3 covers 11 residues. V was trimmed by 7 bases and J by 10 bases, leaving 16 bases between them. CDR3 in amino acids: CSARWGARAFF. As DNA, the CDR3 is TGCAGCGCTAGGTGGGGGGCGAGAGCTTTCTTT.

The rearrangement uses TRBV5-4 and TRBJ2-1, with no clear D. Germline-derived CDR1 and CDR2 are SGHNT and YYREEE (reference sequence). The CDR3 has 14 amino acids. V lost 3 bases and J 7 bases, leaving 14 bases between the germline ends. Here the CDR3 reads CASSSILKTNEQFF. In DNA form, the CDR3 reads TGTGCCAGCAGCTCGATCCTCAAGACTAATGAGCAGTTCTTC.

This clonotype has at least ten counts. The chain combines TRBV28 with TRBJ2-3, with D perhaps matching TRBD1 (6 bases). Trimming left V 4 bases short and J 3 bases short, with 8 bases between. There are 13 residues in the CDR3. The germline V gene encodes CDR1 MDHEN and CDR2 SYDVKM. The CDR3 DNA reads TGTGCCAGCAGTTGGACAGAGACAGATACGCAGTATTTT. This translates into CASSWTETDTQYF.

This clonotype was picked up many times. The chain is built from TRBV27 and TRBJ2-7; the D gene is possibly TRBD2 (5 bases). Germline assignment: CDR1 MNHEY and CDR2 SMNVEV (reference sequence). Trimming took off 0 bases at V and 0 bases at J, with 18 bases between the two ends. The length of the CDR3 is 18 residues. In DNA, the CDR3 is TGTGCCAGCAGTTTATCCGGGATCAATTCCATTTCCTCCTACGAGCAGTACTTC. This sequence encodes CASSLSGINSISSYEQYF.

At least ten counts were recorded for this clonotype. The missing conserved phenylalanine or tryptophan at the end of this CDR3 makes a read error likely. V and J are TRBV28 and TRBJ1-6; D is uncertain. Trimming took 3 bases from V and 11 from J, leaving 14 bases between them. From germline, CDR1 is MDHEN and CDR2 SYDVKM. This CDR3 comprises 14 residues. As DNA, the CDR3 is TGTGCCAGCAGTTTCCGGGCCCCGGTAACACCCCTCCACTTG. Encoded protein: CASSFRAPVTPLHL.

This clonotype has more than one count but fewer than ten. The chain couples TRBV27 to TRBJ1-5; 7 nucleotides align to TRBD1. Germline CDR1 and CDR2: MNHEY and SMNVEV (reference sequence). The CDR3 covers 17 residues. The V gene end was trimmed by 0 bases and the J gene end by 4 bases; junction bases not matched to a gene: 9. CDR3 amino acids: CASSLSAGGDGNQPQHF. In DNA form, the CDR3 reads TGTGCCAGCAGTTTATCGGCAGGGGGTGATGGGAATCAGCCCCAGCATTTT.

This clonotype showed up many times. The chain employs TRBV6-1 and TRBJ1-5, with D perhaps TRBD1 (6 bases). Germline V CDR1 and CDR2: MNHNS, SASEGT. Trimming pared 5 bases from V and 0 bases from J, leaving 11 bases between. This CDR3 has 15 residues. As DNA, the CDR3 is TGTGCCAGCAGTCCCAGGGGTTCTAGCAATCAGCCCCAGCATTTT. Its protein is CASSPRGSSNQPQHF.

In this sample, this clonotype turned up many times. The rearrangement uses TRBV2 and TRBJ2-3; 7 positions match TRBD1. The trim removed 11 bases at V and 0 bases at J, leaving 11 bases unmatched. Germline CDR1 reads SNHLY; CDR2 reads FYNNEI. The CDR3 spans 15 residues. The CDR3 DNA sequence: TGTGCCGGTGGACAGGACACTACTAGCACAGATACGCAGTATTTT. It specifies CAGGQDTTSTDTQYF. The full variable domain, completed using reference TRBV2 and TRBJ2-3, is EPEVTQTPSHQVTQMGQEVILRCVPISNHLYFYWYRQILGQKVEFLVSFYNNEISEKSEIFDDQFSVERPDGSNFTLKIRSTKLEDSAMYFCAGGQDTTSTDTQYFGPGTRLTVL.

This clonotype was seen many times. The rearrangement uses TRBV6-4 and TRBJ2-1; D not certain. The V gene's germline CDR1 is MRHNA and CDR2 SNTAGT. The CDR3 has 13 residues. V shed 0 bases and J shed 7 bases, with 7 bases lying between them. Here the CDR3 reads CASSDSTENEQFF. In DNA, the CDR3 is TGTGCCAGCAGTGACTCAACGGAAAATGAGCAGTTCTTC.

This clonotype was recorded at least ten times. The chain has TRBV3-1 and TRBJ2-7, with D perhaps TRBD2 (5 bases). The ends were cut back, 0 bases at V and 0 bases at J, with 15 bases in the middle. The germline V gene has CDR1 LGHDT and CDR2 YNNKEL (reference sequence). This CDR3 has 17 residues. The CDR3 is CASSQEVVARLSYEQYF. The CDR3 region has the DNA TGTGCCAGCAGCCAAGAGGTAGTAGCGCGGCTCTCCTACGAGCAGTACTTC.

In its sample, this clonotype was seen a few times. The gene calls are TRBV6-5 and TRBJ2-7; D not resolved. This CDR3 is 16 amino acids long. V lost 0 bases to trimming and J lost 0 bases, with 12 bases between them. Germline V gene lookup returns CDR1 MNHEY and CDR2 SVGAGI. This CDR3 reads CASSYSSPALSYEQYF. CDR3 nucleotides: TGTGCCAGCAGTTACTCGTCCCCGGCCCTCTCCTACGAGCAGTACTTC.